This entry lists 16 T cell receptor beta chains sequenced from one sample in a study of shared clonotypes between healthy human individuals. TCRdb keeps only in-frame clones here, not all; method: immunoSEQ multiplex PCR. The sample carries millions of clones, roughly 94% recorded once. Sequenced sample: naive CD4+ T cells sorted from blood. Subset noted: CD45RA+ positively selected. These receptors originate from a young man in good health.

The chain recombines TRBV12-2 with TRBJ2-7; TRBD2 is the table's D call, not checked against the DNA. TRBV12-2 is listed as a pseudogene. The CDR3 is 13 residues long. The CDR3 DNA sequence: TGTGCAAGTCGCCCTACAGCGGGAGTCGAGCAGTACTTC. Amino acid sequence: CASRPTAGVEQYF.

V is TRBV19 and J is TRBJ2-7; D not resolved. Germline V gene lookup returns CDR1 LNHDA and CDR2 SQIVND (reference sequence). V was shortened by 3 bases and J by 0 bases, with 12 bases between the two germline ends. The CDR3 is 15 amino acids. The CDR3 reads CASSIRDTISYEQYF. In DNA form, the CDR3 reads TGTGCCAGTAGTATCCGAGACACCATCTCCTACGAGCAGTACTTC.

The chain uses TRBV5-4 and TRBJ2-7, with TRBD1 identical over 7 bases. The CDR3 has 13 amino acids. Trimming at V came to 4 bases and at J to 4 bases, leaving 5 bases not matched to a gene. The V gene's germline CDR1 is SGHNT and CDR2 YYREEE (reference sequence). The CDR3 DNA sequence: TGTGCCAGCAGCCGAAACAGGGGATACGAGCAGTACTTC. Its protein is CASSRNRGYEQYF.

V gene TRBV27 combines with J gene TRBJ1-4, with 10 positions matching TRBD1. CDR3 length equals 20 residues. Germline V lookup: CDR1 MNHEY, CDR2 SMNVEV (reference sequence). The V and J ends lost 5 bases and 0 bases, in that order; junction bases with no gene match: 15. CDR3 residues: CASSLRPGQGLLATNEKLFF. CDR3 bases: TGTGCCAGCAGTCTTAGACCGGGACAGGGGCTTTTAGCAACTAATGAAAAACTGTTTTTT.

V usage is TRBV6-6 and J usage is TRBJ2-1; the match to TRBD1 covers 8 bases. The CDR3 is 15 residues long. J was trimmed by 8 bases and V by 5 bases; bases with no gene match: 11. Germline V gives CDR1 MNHNY, CDR2 SVGAGI (reference sequence). CDR3 protein: CASSPRTGWYDEQFF. In nucleotides, the CDR3 is TGTGCCAGCAGTCCTCGGACAGGGTGGTACGATGAGCAGTTCTTC.

The chain recombines TRBV27 with TRBJ1-2; the match to TRBD1 covers 10 bases. The V gene's germline CDR1 is MNHEY and CDR2 SMNVEV (reference sequence). The CDR3 contains 16 residues. After removal of 11 bases from V and 4 bases from J, the junction contained 16 bases not matched to a gene. The CDR3 DNA sequence: TGTGCCTCGAGGGGGACAGGGGATACTCCACTCTATGGCTACACCTTC. Amino acids: CASRGTGDTPLYGYTF.

V gene TRBV6-1 combines with J gene TRBJ1-6; TRBD1 matches 7 bases. Trimming took 5 bases from V and 7 from J; bases not matched to a gene: 5. There are 14 residues in the CDR3. CDR1 and CDR2 from the germline V gene are MNHNS and SASEGT. CDR3 amino acids: CASSFDRVNSPLHF. The CDR3 DNA is TGTGCCAGCAGTTTCGACAGGGTGAATTCACCCCTCCACTTT.

The chain recombines TRBV18 with TRBJ1-2; 9 bases align to TRBD1. CDR3 length: 15 residues. From germline, CDR1 is KGHSH and CDR2 LQKENI. Trimming cost V 8 bases and J 6 bases; bases outside gene matches: 13. As DNA, the CDR3 is TGTGCCAGCACGTCCGAGTTGACAGGGGGTAATGGCTACACCTTC. Translated: CASTSELTGGNGYTF.

The gene calls are TRBV4-3 and TRBJ2-4; 9 bases are a match to TRBD2. With V trimmed by 0 bases and J by 7 bases, 13 bases remained unmatched. Germline CDR1 reads LGHNA; CDR2 reads YSLEER. The CDR3 covers 18 residues. CDR3 region: CASSQESSGRLPVNIQYF. CDR3 DNA: TGCGCCAGCAGCCAAGAGTCCAGCGGGAGGCTACCGGTGAACATTCAGTACTTC.

A few counts support this clone. This sequence joins TRBV2 and TRBJ1-2, with 9 bases identical to TRBD1. V gave up 2 bases and J gave up 9 bases; unmatched junction bases: 13. CDR1 is SNHLY and CDR2 is FYNNEI in the germline V gene. The CDR3 loop spans 16 amino acids. The CDR3 protein is CASSEQGTGTQRSYTF. The CDR3 coding sequence is TGTGCCAGCAGTGAACAAGGGACAGGGACCCAGAGAAGCTACACCTTC.

J is TRBJ1-1 and V is TRBV30; D is perhaps TRBD1 (5 bases). The CDR3 extends over 13 amino acids. V dropped 4 bases and J dropped 7 bases, with 16 bases sitting between them. Germline V CDR1 and CDR2: GTSNPN, SVGIG (reference sequence). The CDR3 here is CAWNVRGRGEAFF. The CDR3 coding sequence is TGTGCCTGGAATGTGAGGGGAAGGGGTGAAGCTTTCTTT.

CDR3 loop: CASSQAEGGHETQYF. In DNA, the CDR3 is TGTGCCAGCAGCCAAGCCGAGGGAGGCCACGAGACCCAGTACTTC. This rearrangement joins TRBV4-2 to TRBJ2-5; D is possibly TRBD2 (6 bases). In germline, CDR1 is LGHNA, CDR2 YNFKEQ. CDR3 length equals 15 residues. V gave up 1 base and J gave up 5 bases, with 14 bases separating them.

The V and J genes are TRBV30 and TRBJ1-2; 7 bases are a match to TRBD1. In germline, CDR1 is GTSNPN, CDR2 SVGIG (reference sequence). The CDR3 covers 11 residues. J lost 11 bases, V lost 8 bases, and 11 bases had no gene match. CDR3 sequence: CARTRQGSYTF. The CDR3 DNA sequence: TGTGCCCGGACCAGACAGGGATCGTACACCTTC.

The chain has TRBV14 and TRBJ2-7, with TRBD1 as a possible D gene (5 bases). The germline V gene encodes CDR1 SGHDN and CDR2 FVKESK. The CDR3 consists of 17 residues. Deletions cut 4 bases from V and 3 bases from J, with 22 bases between. CDR3: CASSPPVGRGSSYEQYF. CDR3 sequence (DNA): TGTGCCAGCAGCCCCCCTGTGGGTAGGGGATCGAGCTACGAGCAGTACTTC.

This sequence joins TRBV10-3 and TRBJ1-3, with a tentative D call TRBD1 (5 bases). The CDR3 extends over 15 amino acids. Germline V lookup: CDR1 ENHRY, CDR2 SYGVKD. Trimming took 2 bases from V and 2 from J, leaving 10 bases between them. CDR3 nucleotides: TGTGCCATCAGTGAGGGGGCGTCGGCTGGAAACACCATATATTTT. Translated, it gives CAISEGASAGNTIYF.

V is TRBV10-3 and J is TRBJ1-2; the match to TRBD1 covers 7 bases. V shed 0 bases and J 4 bases; nucleotides not matched to a gene: 2. Germline V gives CDR1 ENHRY, CDR2 SYGVKD. The length of the CDR3 is 14 residues. The CDR3 loop reads CAISESRDSYGYTF. CDR3 bases: TGTGCCATCAGTGAGTCCCGGGACAGCTATGGCTACACCTTC.